Detailed here is one T cell receptor beta chain. Its target is not known. These data are taken from a study of CD8 T cells in Susac syndrome. A quantity of about 0.45 to 1 ug RNA underwent reverse transcription using random hexamers. It was immunoSEQ multiplex PCR that amplified TCR beta CDR3 across 54 Vbeta and 13 Jbeta. One entry per CDR3 protein, called by TCRdb with MiXCR from the immunoSEQ multiplex PCR reads. The sample contains 77,000 or so distinct CDR3 sequences, just over 90% of which appear only once. Study findings and constraints: By the study's own acknowledgment, its TCR sequencing and HLA analysis included relatively few individuals.

Blood CD8+ and CD4+ T cells underwent high-throughput TCR beta sequencing. Diagnostic criteria defined recently for definite or probable disease were met by the Susac syndrome patients. The V gene lost 3 bases and the J gene lost 9 bases, with 21 bases spanning the gap. The CDR3 runs to 16 residues. The germline CDR1 and CDR2 sequences are GTSNPN and SVGIG (reference sequence). The V call is TRBV30, the J call TRBJ2-6, with a weak D call TRBD1 (7 bases). The receptor comes from a human donor with Susac syndrome. The sequenced material came from CD4+ T cells from PBMCs. In nucleotides, the CDR3 is TGTGCCTGGAGGCCTTCAGGGGGGTTTAAGGGCAACGTCCTGACTTTC. Translation gives CAWRPSGGFKGNVLTF. Variable domain in full (rest from reference TRBV30 and TRBJ2-6): SQTIHQWPATLVQPVGSPLSLECTVEGTSNPNLYWYRQAAGRGLQLLFYSVGIGQISSEVPQNLSASRPQDRQFILSSKKLLLSDSGFYLCAWRPSGGFKGNVLTFGAGSRLTVL.